The rows below give T cell receptor beta chains drawn from one sample of a study of OX40 agonist ivuxolimab in advanced cancers. Sequencing used immunoSEQ multiplex PCR; TCRdb keeps in-frame clones, though not all of them. The sample contains roughly 49,000 clones, 88% of which appear only once. This sample comprised CD4+ or CD8+ T cells sorted from blood, obtained in a trial of the OX40 agonist ivuxolimab. The receptors derive from an adult with an advanced solid tumor such as melanoma, head and neck, liver or kidney cancer. The CDR3 runs from the conserved cysteine through the conserved F or W. D genes are given only for firm matches. Clone size is stated in some rows and not others, as once, few, many or a class when expanded.

size	J	D	V	DNA	CDR3
NA	TRBJ2-7	NA	TRBV2	TGTGCCAGCAGTGAAGCCGGGTCCTACTACGAGCAGTACTTC	CASSEAGSYYEQYF
few	TRBJ1-4	TRBD1	TRBV7-9	TGTGCCAGCAGCGTCCGGGACAGGGATTGGAGTGAAAAACTGTTTTTT	CASSVRDRDWSEKLFF
NA	TRBJ1-3	NA	TRBV30	TGTGCCTGGAGTTTCTTCGGGCTCTCCAGCGCCGGAAACACCATATATTTT	CAWSFFGLSSAGNTIYF
NA	TRBJ1-2	TRBD1	TRBV2	TGTGCCAGCAGGAGGGGACAGGCGTCCTATGGCTACACCTTC	CASRRGQASYGYTF
few	TRBJ2-7	NA	TRBV10-3	TGTGCCATCAGTGGTGATGTGGACTTGAAGGGGGAGCAGTACTTC	CAISGDVDLKGEQYF
NA	TRBJ2-1	TRBD2	TRBV10-3	TGTGCCATCAGTTCGACTAGCGACAGCTCCTACAATGAGCAGTTCTTC	CAISSTSDSSYNEQFF
NA	TRBJ1-3	TRBD1	TRBV19	TGTGCCACCGAGGGGGCCCTCTCTGGAAACACCATATATTTT	CATEGALSGNTIYF
NA	TRBJ2-7	TRBD2	TRBV7-6	TGTGCCAGCAGCTTAGGGCCTAGCGGGAACTACGAGCAGTACTTC	CASSLGPSGNYEQYF
NA	TRBJ1-5	NA	TRBV7-9	TGTGCCAGCAGCCCGGGGGTCGGGGGCGGGCAGCCCCAGCATTTT	CASSPGVGGGQPQHF
NA	TRBJ2-3	TRBD1	TRBV15	TGTGCCACCAGCAGGACAGGGCGCACAGATACGCAGTATTTT	CATSRTGRTDTQYF
NA	TRBJ2-7	NA	TRBV2	TGTGCCAGCAGTGAGGTGATCTACGAGCAGTACTTC	CASSEVIYEQYF
NA	TRBJ2-1	NA	TRBV5-6	TGTGCCAGCAGCTTGGCGGAATCCTACAATGAGCAGTTCTTC	CASSLAESYNEQFF
NA	TRBJ2-7	NA	TRBV2	TGTGCCAGCAGTGAAGCGCGGGCAGGCGGGACCTACGAGCAGTACTTC	CASSEARAGGTYEQYF
NA	TRBJ1-1	TRBD1	TRBV5-6	TGTGCCAGCAGCGGGACGGCACAGGGGGTCACTGAAGCTTTCTTT	CASSGTAQGVTEAFF
NA	TRBJ2-3	NA	TRBV5-4	TGTGCCAGCAGCACCACAGATACGCAGTATTTT	CASSTTDTQYF
once	TRBJ1-4	TRBD1	TRBV6-1	TGTGCCAGCAGTGTAAACAGGGGCGAAAAACTGTTTTTT	CASSVNRGEKLFF
NA	TRBJ2-1	NA	TRBV6-6	TGTGCCAGCAGTTACTCGGACCCCAATGAGCAGTTCTTC	CASSYSDPNEQFF